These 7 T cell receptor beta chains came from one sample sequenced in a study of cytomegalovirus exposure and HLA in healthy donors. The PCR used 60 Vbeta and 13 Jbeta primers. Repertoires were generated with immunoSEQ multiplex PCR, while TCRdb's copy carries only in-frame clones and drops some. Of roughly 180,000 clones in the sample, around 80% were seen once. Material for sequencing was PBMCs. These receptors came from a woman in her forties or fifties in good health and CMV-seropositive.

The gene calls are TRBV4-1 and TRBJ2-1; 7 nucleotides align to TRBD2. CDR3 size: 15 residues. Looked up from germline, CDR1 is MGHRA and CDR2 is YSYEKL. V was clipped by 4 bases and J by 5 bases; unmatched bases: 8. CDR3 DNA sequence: TGCGCCAGCAGCCGGGGAGGGGATACTAACAATGAGCAGTTCTTC. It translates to CASSRGGDTNNEQFF.

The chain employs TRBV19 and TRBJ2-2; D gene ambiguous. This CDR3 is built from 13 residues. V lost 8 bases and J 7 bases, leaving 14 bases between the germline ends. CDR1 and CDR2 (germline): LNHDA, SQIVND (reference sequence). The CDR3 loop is CASRSRSNGELFF. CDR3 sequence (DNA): TGTGCCAGTCGTAGCAGGTCTAACGGGGAGCTGTTTTTT.

CDR3 coding DNA: TGTGCCAGCAGCCGCGAGGGAGGGAGGAACACTGAAGCTTTCTTT. Protein: CASSREGGRNTEAFF. The gene calls are TRBV27 and TRBJ1-1; D is uncertain. The germline gives CDR1 MNHEY, CDR2 SMNVEV (reference sequence). Trimming took off 6 bases at V and 1 base at J, with 15 bases between the two ends. CDR3 length: 15 residues.

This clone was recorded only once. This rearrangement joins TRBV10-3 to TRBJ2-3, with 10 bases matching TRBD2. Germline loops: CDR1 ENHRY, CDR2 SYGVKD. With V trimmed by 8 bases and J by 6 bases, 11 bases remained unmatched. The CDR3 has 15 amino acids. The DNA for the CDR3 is TGTGCCATCGGTTCCCTAGCGGGGGAAGTGGATACGCAGTATTTT. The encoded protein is CAIGSLAGEVDTQYF.

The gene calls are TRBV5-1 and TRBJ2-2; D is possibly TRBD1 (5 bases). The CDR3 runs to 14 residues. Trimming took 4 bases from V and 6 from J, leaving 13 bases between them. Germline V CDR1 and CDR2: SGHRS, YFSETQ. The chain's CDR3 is CASSRQGVAGELFF. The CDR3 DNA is TGCGCCAGCAGCAGACAAGGGGTGGCCGGGGAGCTGTTTTTT.

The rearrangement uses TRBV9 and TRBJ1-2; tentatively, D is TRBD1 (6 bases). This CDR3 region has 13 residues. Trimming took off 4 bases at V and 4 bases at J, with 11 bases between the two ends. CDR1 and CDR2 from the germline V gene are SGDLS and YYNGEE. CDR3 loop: CASSNRVSYGYTF. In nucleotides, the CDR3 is TGTGCCAGCAGCAACAGGGTTAGCTATGGCTACACCTTC. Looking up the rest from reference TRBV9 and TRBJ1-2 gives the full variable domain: DSGVTQTPKHLITATGQRVTLRCSPRSGDLSVYWYQQSLDQGLQFLIQYYNGEERAKGNILERFSAQQFPDLHSELNLSSLELGDSALYFCASSNRVSYGYTFGSGTRLTVV.

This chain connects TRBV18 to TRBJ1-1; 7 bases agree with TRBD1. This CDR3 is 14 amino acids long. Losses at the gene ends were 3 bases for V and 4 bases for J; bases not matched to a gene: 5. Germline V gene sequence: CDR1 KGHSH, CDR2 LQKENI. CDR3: CASSPLTGLTEAFF. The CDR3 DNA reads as TGTGCCAGCTCACCCCTGACAGGGCTCACTGAAGCTTTCTTT.